This record covers a single T cell receptor beta chain. This entry comes from a study of blood T cell repertoires in COVID-19. Germline-derived CDR1 and CDR2 are WSHSY and SAAADI. V was cut by 0 bases and J by 13 bases, with 19 bases left in between. The CDR3 has 16 amino acids. Per the original methods: Estimation of nucleated cell counts was performed using reference gene primer amplification. Assay: immunoSEQ multiplex PCR; the TCRdb copy retains only in-frame clones and omits some. That table is the source of V, J and clone size, and D and trimming were worked out from the DNA. Altogether 180,000 or so clones are present, approximately 88% being singletons, with the ten largest covering 10% to 15%. Recovery among Cohort 3 donors was established by two negative PCRs, clearance, or symptom resolution.

This chain links TRBV10-2 with TRBJ1-6, with D perhaps matching TRBD1 (5 bases). The sample comprised PBMCs or T cells enriched from blood (not recorded which). This receptor was identified in a woman aged 55-70 years who had recovered from COVID-19. CDR3 protein: CASSESAGQGPEPLHF. In nucleotides, the CDR3 is TGCGCCAGCAGTGAGTCCGCCGGACAAGGCCCCGAGCCCCTCCACTTT.